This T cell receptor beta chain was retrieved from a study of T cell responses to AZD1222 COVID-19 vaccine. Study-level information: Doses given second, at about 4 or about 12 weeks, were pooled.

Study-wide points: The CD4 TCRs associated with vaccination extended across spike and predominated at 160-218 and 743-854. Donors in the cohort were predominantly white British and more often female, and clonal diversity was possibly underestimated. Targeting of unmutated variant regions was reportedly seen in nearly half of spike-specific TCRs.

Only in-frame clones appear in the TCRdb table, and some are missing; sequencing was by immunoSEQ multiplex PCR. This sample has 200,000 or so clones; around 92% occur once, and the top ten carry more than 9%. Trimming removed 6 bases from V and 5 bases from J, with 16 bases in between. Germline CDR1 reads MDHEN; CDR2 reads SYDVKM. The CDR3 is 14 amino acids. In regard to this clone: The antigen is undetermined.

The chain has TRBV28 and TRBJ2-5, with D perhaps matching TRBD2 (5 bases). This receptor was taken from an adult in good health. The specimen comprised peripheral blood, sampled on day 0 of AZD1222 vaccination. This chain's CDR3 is CASSPPTRRETQYF. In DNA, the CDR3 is TGTGCCAGCAGCCCTCCCACAAGGAGGGAGACCCAGTACTTC.